A selection of T cell receptor beta chains follows, all from one sample in a study of T cell clonotyping in hematopoietic cell transplantation. Method: immunoSEQ multiplex PCR; TCRdb's copy keeps in-frame clones and lacks some. Here the sample spans thousands of clones, about 90% being singletons. Sequences were derived from peripheral blood mononuclear cells, sampled 180 days after allogeneic stem cell transplant. The source of these receptors is a female patient in her 50s who had an allogeneic stem cell transplant from an unrelated donor, so the T cells may come from the graft donor. Some clones in this sample may be carry-over from other donors' samples. CDR3s include the opening cysteine and the closing phenylalanine or tryptophan. D genes are given only for firm matches. Size values are once, few and many counts, or a class for expanded clones, and some rows have none.

>-|TRBV28|12|TRBJ1-1|-
CASRGSMAPAFF
TGTGCCAGCAGGGGTTCTATGGCCCCAGCTTTCTTT
>TRBD2|TRBV5-1|16|TRBJ2-3|-
CASSPHSAGGPDTQYF
TGCGCCAGCAGCCCTCACTCGGCGGGGGGCCCAGATACGCAGTATTTT
>-|TRBV7-9|16|TRBJ1-3|few
CASSPGTTGGGNTIYF
TGTGCCAGCAGCCCCGGGACCACGGGCGGTGGAAACACCATATATTTT
>-|TRBV5-1|13|TRBJ2-5|-
CASSAQAKGTQYF
TGCGCCAGCAGCGCTCAGGCCAAGGGGACCCAGTACTTC
>TRBD2|TRBV6-4|15|TRBJ2-1|-
CASSEEGTSPYEQFF
TGTGCCAGCAGTGAAGAAGGGACTAGCCCCTATGAGCAGTTCTTC
>-|TRBV5-1|14|TRBJ1-2|few
CASSSGWAEYGYTF
TGCGCCAGCAGCTCGGGGTGGGCCGAATATGGCTACACCTTC
>-|TRBV10-3|14|TRBJ2-7|-
CAISRDGGTYEQYF
TGTGCCATCTCTCGGGACGGAGGAACCTACGAGCAGTACTTC
>-|TRBV5-1|15|TRBJ1-1|-
CASSLRTLMNTEAFF
TGCGCCAGCAGCTTGCGGACACTCATGAACACTGAAGCTTTCTTT
>-|TRBV10-3|13|TRBJ2-7|-
CAISEPLTNEQYF
TGTGCCATCAGTGAGCCCTTGACGAACGAGCAGTACTTC
>-|TRBV5-1|16|TRBJ2-2|-
CASSLNGQGNTGELFF
TGCGCCAGCAGCTTGAACGGGCAGGGGAACACCGGGGAGCTGTTTTTT
>TRBD1|TRBV28|18|TRBJ1-4|-
CASRSTGTDPEVREKLFF
TGTGCCAGCAGATCCACCGGGACAGATCCAGAAGTAAGGGAAAAACTGTTTTTT
>-|TRBV6-5|14|TRBJ1-6|-
CASSVQILDSPLHF
TGTGCCAGCAGTGTTCAGATCCTCGATTCACCCCTCCACTTT
>TRBD1|TRBV27|15|TRBJ1-1|-
CASSPSGQGGTEAFF
TGTGCCAGCAGTCCCTCGGGACAGGGAGGCACTGAAGCTTTCTTT
>TRBD2|TRBV5-4|16|TRBJ2-7|-
CASSLGWRGSSYEQYF
TGTGCCAGCAGCTTGGGTTGGCGGGGGAGCTCCTACGAGCAGTACTTC
>-|TRBV30|12|TRBJ2-2|-
CAYQRGTEELFF
TGTGCCTATCAAAGAGGCACCGAGGAGCTGTTTTTT
>-|TRBV5-1|16|TRBJ2-3|once
CASSLGSTAIADTQYF
TGCGCCAGCAGCTTGGGGAGTACGGCTATTGCAGATACGCAGTATTTT
>-|TRBV5-1|14|TRBJ1-5|-
CASSLELGYQPQHF
TGCGCCAGCAGCTTGGAGCTGGGGTATCAGCCCCAGCATTTT
>-|TRBV11-3|16|TRBJ2-1|-
CASSLGPWTPYNEQFF
TGTGCCAGCAGCTTAGGGCCTTGGACTCCCTACAATGAGCAGTTCTTC
>-|TRBV4-1|14|TRBJ2-3|-
CASSQGRSTDTQYF
TGCGCCAGCAGCCAAGGTAGAAGCACAGATACGCAGTATTTT
>TRBD2|TRBV4-1|15|TRBJ2-7|-
CASSIRTSGDYEQYF
TGCGCCAGCAGCATAAGGACTAGCGGGGACTACGAGCAGTACTTC
>TRBD1|TRBV4-1|14|TRBJ1-1|-
CASSLSGQGVQAFF
TGCGCCAGCAGCCTCTCAGGACAGGGAGTACAGGCTTTCTTT
>TRBD1|TRBV28|14|TRBJ1-3|-
CASRGQGARNTIYF
TGTGCCAGCAGAGGACAGGGGGCAAGAAACACCATATATTTT
>-|TRBV4-1|17|TRBJ2-3|-
CASSQVILVRRTDTQYF
TGCGCCAGCAGCCAAGTCATCCTAGTACGCCGGACAGATACGCAGTATTTT
>-|TRBV6-1|12|TRBJ2-1|once
CASRSSYNEQFF
TGTGCCAGCCGGAGCAGCTACAATGAGCAGTTCTTC
>-|TRBV5-6|17|TRBJ2-2|-
CASSSRGGARNTGELFF
TGTGCCAGCAGTTCAAGAGGGGGGGCCCGAAACACCGGGGAGCTGTTTTTT
>-|TRBV28|12|TRBJ2-5|-
CASTPQGETQYF
TGTGCCAGCACTCCCCAGGGAGAGACCCAGTACTTC